The present TCR beta chain was sequenced within a study of shared clonotypes between healthy human individuals. On the study more broadly: CD4 naive and CD4 memory each took three plates per donor, while CD8 naive took two and CD8 memory one.

Selected positively for CCR7 and CD45RO-negative, naive CD8 cells excluded terminally differentiated effector memory CD45RA+ cells. Produced via immunoSEQ multiplex PCR; TCRdb's table is partial and in-frame only. Seen here are around 610,000 clones, approximately 96% observed once, and the top ten hold roughly 0.12%. The CDR3 runs to 16 residues. Germline CDR1 is SEHNR and CDR2 is FQNEAQ (reference sequence). V dropped 5 bases and J dropped 10 bases, with 24 bases sitting between them. The sequenced sample was naive CD8+ T cells sorted from blood. The V call is TRBV7-9, the J call TRBJ2-1; weak D call: TRBD2 (5 bases). The sequence was obtained from a woman aged 25 to 39 in good health. This CDR3 is CASSEGWRSQSREQFF. As DNA, the CDR3 is TGTGCCAGCAGCGAGGGTTGGCGGAGTCAATCACGGGAGCAGTTCTTC. Full variable domain (remainder filled in from reference TRBV7-9 and TRBJ2-1): DTGVSQNPRHKITKRGQNVTFRCDPISEHNRLYWYRQTLGQGPEFLTYFQNEAQLEKSRLLSDRFSAERPKGSFSTLEIQRTEQGDSAMYLCASSEGWRSQSREQFFGPGTRLTVL.